The 28 T cell receptor beta chains given below trace back to one sample, sequenced in a study of cytomegalovirus exposure and HLA in healthy donors. Method: immunoSEQ multiplex PCR; TCRdb's copy keeps in-frame clones and lacks some. The sample yields more than 300,000 clones, 86% seen once. The specimen sequenced was PBMCs. Receptors were obtained from a woman under 30 in good health and CMV-seronegative.

V gene TRBV9 combines with J gene TRBJ2-1; 7 positions agree with TRBD1. Germline V CDR1 and CDR2: SGDLS, YYNGEE. With V trimmed by 4 bases and J by 4 bases, 11 bases remained unmatched. This CDR3 region has 16 residues. The CDR3 reads CASSLRDRWSYNEQFF. The DNA for the CDR3 is TGTGCCAGCAGCCTAAGGGACAGATGGAGTTACAATGAGCAGTTCTTC.

The genes are TRBV6-1 and TRBJ1-1; the match to TRBD1 covers 10 bases. This CDR3 has 13 residues. Losses at the gene ends were 7 bases for V and 5 bases for J; bases not matched to a gene: 4. Germline CDR1 MNHNS, CDR2 SASEGT. CDR3 sequence reads: CASTDRGRTEAFF. The CDR3 DNA sequence: TGTGCCAGCACCGACAGGGGGCGGACTGAAGCTTTCTTT.

This clone was found once. The gene calls are TRBV4-3 and TRBJ1-1; TRBD1 matches at 8 bases. The junction had 7 bases not matched to a gene; V was cut back by 6 bases and J by 1 base. This CDR3 has 15 residues. The germline gives CDR1 LGHNA, CDR2 YSLEER. The CDR3 coding sequence is TGCGCCAGCAGACTAGTGGACAGGGCGAACACTGAAGCTTTCTTT. It specifies CASRLVDRANTEAFF.

This rearrangement joins TRBV2 to TRBJ2-1; 10 bases align to TRBD1. Trimming took 3 bases from V and 4 from J; bases not matched to a gene: 9. This CDR3 contains 17 residues. In germline, CDR1 is SNHLY, CDR2 FYNNEI. The CDR3 DNA reads TGTGCCAGCAGTGAGGCCACGGACAGGGGGAGTTACAATGAGCAGTTCTTC. Amino acid sequence: CASSEATDRGSYNEQFF. Combining the CDR3 with reference TRBV2 and TRBJ2-1 gives the whole variable domain EPEVTQTPSHQVTQMGQEVILRCVPISNHLYFYWYRQILGQKVEFLVSFYNNEISEKSEIFDDQFSVERPDGSNFTLKIRSTKLEDSAMYFCASSEATDRGSYNEQFFGPGTRLTVL.

The rearrangement uses TRBV7-2 and TRBJ2-5, with 16 bases identical to TRBD2. V lost 3 bases and J lost 1; bases outside the gene matches: 5. Germline V lookup: CDR1 SGHTA, CDR2 FQGNSA. The CDR3 has 18 amino acids. The CDR3 DNA reads as TGTGCCAGCAGCTTGGGACTAGCGGGAGGGCCGGTCCAAGAGACCCAGTACTTC. Protein product: CASSLGLAGGPVQETQYF. Combining the CDR3 with reference TRBV7-2 and TRBJ2-5 gives the whole variable domain GAGVSQSPSNKVTEKGKDVELRCDPISGHTALYWYRQSLGQGLEFLIYFQGNSAPDKSGLPSDRFSAERTGGSVSTLTIQRTQQEDSAVYLCASSLGLAGGPVQETQYFGPGTRLLVL.

The chain joins TRBV6-5 to TRBJ2-7; possibly TRBD1 for D (5 bases). V was pared by 7 bases and J by 2 bases, with 15 bases between. CDR1 is MNHEY and CDR2 is SVGAGI in the germline V gene. The CDR3 length is 14 residues. The CDR3 here is CASTGRDSAYEQYF. CDR3 nucleotide sequence: TGTGCCAGCACCGGCAGAGACAGCGCCTACGAGCAGTACTTC.

The rearrangement uses TRBV5-1 and TRBJ2-1; TRBD1 agrees at 11 bases. V lost 5 bases, J lost 8 bases, and 9 bases stayed unmatched. Per germline, CDR1 SGHRS and CDR2 YFSETQ. The CDR3 runs to 15 residues. In DNA, the CDR3 is TGCGCCAGCAGAGGCCGGGACAGGGGGGTCGATGAGCAGTTCTTC. It codes for CASRGRDRGVDEQFF.

This chain joins TRBV18 and TRBJ2-5, with 9 bases aligning to TRBD1. Germline assignment: CDR1 KGHSH and CDR2 LQKENI. J lost 5 bases, V lost 6 bases, and 13 bases had no gene match. The CDR3 is 16 residues long. CDR3 sequence: CASSDRSGTGIETQYF. The CDR3 DNA sequence: TGTGCCAGCTCGGACCGGAGTGGGACAGGGATCGAGACCCAGTACTTC.

V usage is TRBV18 and J usage is TRBJ1-1; 8 bases are a match to TRBD1. The V gene end was trimmed by 4 bases and the J gene end by 1 base; junction bases not matched to a gene: 5. This CDR3 is built from 15 residues. CDR1 KGHSH and CDR2 LQKENI come from the germline V gene. The CDR3 DNA reads as TGTGCCAGCTCACTTGGACAGGGAAGGAACACTGAAGCTTTCTTT. This encodes CASSLGQGRNTEAFF.

This chain links TRBV5-6 with TRBJ1-2; no clear D. Germline loops: CDR1 SGHDT, CDR2 YYEEEE. Trimming cost V 0 bases and J 4 bases, with 10 bases left between them. The CDR3 runs to 14 residues. CDR3 bases: TGTGCCAGCAGCTTGGCGTCAGCGTTCTATGGCTACACCTTC. This encodes CASSLASAFYGYTF.

This chain connects TRBV6-1 to TRBJ1-4; D not certain. The CDR3 loop spans 13 amino acids. In germline, CDR1 is MNHNS, CDR2 SASEGT. V was trimmed by 4 bases and J by 8 bases, leaving 11 bases between them. CDR3 amino acids: CASSVPHAEKLFF. CDR3 nucleotides: TGTGCCAGCAGTGTGCCCCACGCGGAAAAACTGTTTTTT.

This chain joins TRBV27 and TRBJ2-7; 9 nucleotides line up with TRBD1. The trim removed 1 base at V and 5 bases at J, leaving 9 bases unmatched. CDR3 size: 16 residues. Germline CDR1 and CDR2: MNHEY and SMNVEV (reference sequence). The CDR3 DNA sequence: TGTGCCAGCAGTTTATACCGCACAGGGGGCGCTGACGAGCAGTACTTC. Translation gives CASSLYRTGGADEQYF.

The chain links TRBV6-5 to TRBJ2-3; no reliable D call. In germline, CDR1 is MNHEY, CDR2 SVGAGI. The V end was cut by 6 bases, the J end by 14 bases, with 18 bases between. The CDR3 sequence is 12 residues long. The CDR3 bases are TGTGCCAGCAGCCGACCGGGTCGCAGTCCGTATTTT. Translating gives CASSRPGRSPYF.

This chain uses TRBV4-1 with TRBJ1-1; 9 nucleotides align to TRBD1. Losses at the gene ends were 1 base for V and 4 bases for J; bases not matched to a gene: 7. This CDR3 is built from 16 residues. Germline assignment: CDR1 MGHRA and CDR2 YSYEKL. The CDR3 DNA sequence: TGCGCCAGCAGCCAAGTAGGGACAGGGTCGGGCACTGAAGCTTTCTTT. It encodes CASSQVGTGSGTEAFF.

Turning to this clone: This may arise from a read error, as a much more abundant clone is one base away. The same CDR3 can be traced to other DNA sequences in this sample. CDR3 sequence: CASSPGQGGYGYTF. Written as DNA, the CDR3 is TGTGCCAGCAGCCCGGGACAGGGAGGCTATGGCTACACCTTC. The rearrangement joins TRBV7-3 to TRBJ1-2; 9 bases agree with TRBD1. This CDR3 is 14 amino acids long. Germline CDR1 SGHTA, CDR2 FQGTGA. The V and J ends lost 5 bases and 4 bases, in that order; junction bases with no gene match: 5.

The gene calls are TRBV11-2 and TRBJ2-7; the D gene is possibly TRBD2 (6 bases). The germline V and J ends were trimmed by 5 bases and 6 bases, with 14 bases remaining between them. The CDR3 is 13 residues long. CDR1 and CDR2 (germline): SGHAT, FQNNGV. This CDR3 is CASSMKTGVEQYF. CDR3 DNA: TGTGCCAGCAGCATGAAGACGGGGGTCGAGCAGTACTTC.

The V call is TRBV27, the J call TRBJ1-1; D possibly corresponds to TRBD1 (5 bases). The CDR3 has 13 amino acids. V was pared by 11 bases and J by 2 bases, with 15 bases between. The V gene's germline CDR1 is MNHEY and CDR2 SMNVEV (reference sequence). As DNA, the CDR3 is TGTGCCTCCTGGGGCCAAGGAAACACTGAAGCTTTCTTT. This encodes CASWGQGNTEAFF.

The gene calls are TRBV6-6 and TRBJ2-7, with 15 bases fitting TRBD2. The length of the CDR3 is 15 residues. The germline V gene has CDR1 MNHNY and CDR2 SVGAGI (reference sequence). The V segment lost 6 bases and the J segment 3 bases; nucleotides outside the gene matches: 3. CDR3 protein: CASSPGLAGGYEQYF. Written as DNA, the CDR3 is TGTGCCAGCAGCCCGGGACTAGCGGGAGGCTACGAGCAGTACTTC.

V and J are TRBV15 and TRBJ2-3; D is possibly TRBD1 (5 bases). From germline, CDR1 is LNHNV and CDR2 YYDKDF (reference sequence). Between the trimmed V and J ends, which lost 3 bases and 5 bases, there was a span of 15 bases. The CDR3 runs 15 residues. The CDR3 reads CATSSKGLVGDTQYF. DNA of the CDR3: TGTGCCACCAGCAGCAAGGGGCTAGTGGGAGATACGCAGTATTTT.

The chain employs TRBV5-1 and TRBJ2-7; D not certain. Germline-derived CDR1 and CDR2 are SGHRS and YFSETQ. The CDR3 is 14 residues long. Trimming cost V 0 bases and J 5 bases, with 12 bases left between them. Here the CDR3 DNA reads TGCGCCAGCAGCTTGGGAGACTCGTCCCACGAGCAGTACTTC. It specifies CASSLGDSSHEQYF.

This chain joins TRBV5-4 and TRBJ2-7; TRBD2 agrees at 7 bases. The CDR3 sequence is 14 residues long. V lost 2 bases, J lost 3 bases, and 5 bases stayed unmatched. Germline V gene data show CDR1 as SGHNT and CDR2 as YYREEE (reference sequence). CDR3 loop: CASSLTGGVYEQYF. The CDR3 nucleotides read TGTGCCAGCAGCTTAACGGGAGGTGTCTACGAGCAGTACTTC. Drawing the rest from reference TRBV5-4 and TRBJ2-7, the complete variable domain is ETGVTQSPTHLIKTRGQQVTLRCSSQSGHNTVSWYQQALGQGPQFIFQYYREEENGRGNFPPRFSGLQFPNYSSELNVNALELDDSALYLCASSLTGGVYEQYFGPGTRLTVT.

The chain carries TRBV10-3 and TRBJ2-7; D perhaps matches TRBD2 (7 bases). Germline CDR1 ENHRY, CDR2 SYGVKD. With 10 bases removed from V and 2 bases from J, the gap between germline ends came to 15 bases. This CDR3 spans 13 amino acids. CDR3 DNA sequence: TGTGCCACGGGGGCGGGAGAGGCCTACGAGCAGTACTTC. Its translation: CATGAGEAYEQYF.

The chain has TRBV5-1 and TRBJ2-5; 12 nucleotides match TRBD2. The CDR3 length is 16 residues. From germline, CDR1 is SGHRS and CDR2 YFSETQ. V shed 4 bases and J 5 bases; nucleotides not matched to a gene: 9. DNA for the CDR3: TGCGCCAGCAGCACTGGGACTAGCGGGTTAAGGGAGACCCAGTACTTC. Amino acids: CASSTGTSGLRETQYF.

V gene TRBV4-1 combines with J gene TRBJ1-1, with TRBD1 as a possible D gene (6 bases). Trimming stripped 3 bases from V and 6 bases from J, with 20 bases between. CDR1 and CDR2 from the germline V gene are MGHRA and YSYEKL. This CDR3 has 16 amino acids. CDR3 residues: CASSHPKLGGAAEAFF. Written as DNA, the CDR3 is TGCGCCAGCAGCCACCCCAAGTTGGGGGGGGCGGCTGAAGCTTTCTTT.

The J gene is TRBJ2-3, the V gene TRBV9; 12 positions match TRBD2. The V and J ends lost 10 bases and 2 bases, in that order; junction bases with no gene match: 8. The germline V gene encodes CDR1 SGDLS and CDR2 YYNGEE. The length of the CDR3 is 15 residues. The CDR3 DNA reads as TGTGCCCGCCCTAGCGGGAGGGCCTCCACAGATACGCAGTATTTT. This codes for CARPSGRASTDTQYF.

The J gene is TRBJ1-4, the V gene TRBV2, with 7 bases that match TRBD1. The CDR3 is made up of 14 amino acids. Losses at the gene ends were 6 bases for V and 7 bases for J; bases not matched to a gene: 8. The germline gives CDR1 SNHLY, CDR2 FYNNEI. CDR3 nucleotides: TGTGCCAGCAGCGGACAGGCGGGGGGTGAAAAACTGTTTTTT. It yields the protein CASSGQAGGEKLFF.

The chain couples TRBV5-4 to TRBJ2-7; 8 bases fit TRBD1. The CDR3 runs 16 residues. CDR1 is SGHNT, CDR2 YYREEE, per germline (reference sequence). Trimming removed 0 bases from V and 5 bases from J; junction bases left unmatched: 10. This chain's CDR3 is CASSLELKDRGHEQYF. The CDR3 DNA is TGTGCCAGCAGCTTGGAACTTAAAGACAGGGGCCACGAGCAGTACTTC. The variable domain in full, completed from reference TRBV5-4 and TRBJ2-7, reads ETGVTQSPTHLIKTRGQQVTLRCSSQSGHNTVSWYQQALGQGPQFIFQYYREEENGRGNFPPRFSGLQFPNYSSELNVNALELDDSALYLCASSLELKDRGHEQYFGPGTRLTVT.

The rearrangement joins TRBV7-6 to TRBJ2-1; possible D gene TRBD1, 6 bases. Between the trimmed V and J ends, which lost 5 bases and 8 bases, there was a span of 10 bases. The CDR3 totals 12 residues. Germline V gene data show CDR1 as SGHVS and CDR2 as FNYEAQ. The CDR3 bases are TGTGCCAGCAGCAACAGGGTCGATGAGCAGTTCTTC. It yields the protein CASSNRVDEQFF.